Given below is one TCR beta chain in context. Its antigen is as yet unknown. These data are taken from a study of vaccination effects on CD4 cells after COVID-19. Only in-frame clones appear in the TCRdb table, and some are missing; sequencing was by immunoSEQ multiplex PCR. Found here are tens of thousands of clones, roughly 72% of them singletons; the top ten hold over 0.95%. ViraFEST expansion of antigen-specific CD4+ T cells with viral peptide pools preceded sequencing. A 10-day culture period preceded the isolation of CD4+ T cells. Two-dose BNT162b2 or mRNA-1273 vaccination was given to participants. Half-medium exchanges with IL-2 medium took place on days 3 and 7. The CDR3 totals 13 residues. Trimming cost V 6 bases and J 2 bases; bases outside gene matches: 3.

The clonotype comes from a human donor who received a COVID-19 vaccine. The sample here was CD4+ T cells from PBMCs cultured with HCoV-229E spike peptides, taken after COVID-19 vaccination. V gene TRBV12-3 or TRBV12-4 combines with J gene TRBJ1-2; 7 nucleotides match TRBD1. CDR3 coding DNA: TGTGCCAGCAGCCTGGACAGGAACTATGGCTACACCTTC. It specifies CASSLDRNYGYTF.